The clone carrying this T cell receptor beta chain was seen a handful of times. Antigen unknown. This entry belongs to a study of cytomegalovirus exposure and HLA in healthy donors. The CDR3 runs to 13 residues. The germline V gene has CDR1 MNHNS and CDR2 SASEGT. The V end lost 6 bases, the J end lost 7 bases, and 15 bases lay between the germline ends. Study-level findings and limits: According to an earlier analysis, most TCR beta V segments yielded productive rearrangements about 87% or about 30% of the time.

The primer mix had 60 Vbeta and 13 Jbeta primers. The protocol was immunoSEQ multiplex PCR, while the TCRdb copy is restricted to in-frame clones and leaves out a portion. Of more than 150,000 clones in the sample, about 80% were seen once. This TCR came from a man in his late teens or twenties in good health and CMV-seronegative. The J gene is TRBJ1-1, the V gene TRBV6-1; tentatively, D is TRBD1 (5 bases). The sequenced sample was PBMCs. This CDR3 is CASRVMGRDEAFF. CDR3 DNA: TGTGCCAGCAGGGTCATGGGGCGGGATGAAGCTTTCTTT.